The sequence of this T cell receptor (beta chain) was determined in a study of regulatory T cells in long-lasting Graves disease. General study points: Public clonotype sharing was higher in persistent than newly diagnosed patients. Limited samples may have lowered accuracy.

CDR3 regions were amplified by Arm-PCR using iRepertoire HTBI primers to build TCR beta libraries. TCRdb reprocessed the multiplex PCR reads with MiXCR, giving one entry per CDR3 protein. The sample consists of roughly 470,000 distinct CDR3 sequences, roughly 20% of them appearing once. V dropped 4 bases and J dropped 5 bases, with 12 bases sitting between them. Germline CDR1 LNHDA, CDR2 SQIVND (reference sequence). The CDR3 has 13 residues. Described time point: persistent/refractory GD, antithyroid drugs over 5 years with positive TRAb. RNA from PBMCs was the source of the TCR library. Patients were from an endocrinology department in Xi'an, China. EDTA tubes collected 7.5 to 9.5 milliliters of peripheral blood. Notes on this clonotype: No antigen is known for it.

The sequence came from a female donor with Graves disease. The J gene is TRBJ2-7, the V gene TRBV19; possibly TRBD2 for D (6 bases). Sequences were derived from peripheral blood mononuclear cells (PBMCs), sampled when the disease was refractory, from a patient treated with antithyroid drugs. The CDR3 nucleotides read TGTGCCAGTAGTACGACTAGTTCGAACGAGCAGTACTTC. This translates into CASSTTSSNEQYF. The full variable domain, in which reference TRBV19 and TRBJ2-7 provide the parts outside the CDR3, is DGGITQSPKYLFRKEGQNVTLSCEQNLNHDAMYWYRQDPGQGLRLIYYSQIVNDFQKGDIAEGYSVSREKKESFPLTVTSAQKNPTAFYLCASSTTSSNEQYFGPGTRLTVT.